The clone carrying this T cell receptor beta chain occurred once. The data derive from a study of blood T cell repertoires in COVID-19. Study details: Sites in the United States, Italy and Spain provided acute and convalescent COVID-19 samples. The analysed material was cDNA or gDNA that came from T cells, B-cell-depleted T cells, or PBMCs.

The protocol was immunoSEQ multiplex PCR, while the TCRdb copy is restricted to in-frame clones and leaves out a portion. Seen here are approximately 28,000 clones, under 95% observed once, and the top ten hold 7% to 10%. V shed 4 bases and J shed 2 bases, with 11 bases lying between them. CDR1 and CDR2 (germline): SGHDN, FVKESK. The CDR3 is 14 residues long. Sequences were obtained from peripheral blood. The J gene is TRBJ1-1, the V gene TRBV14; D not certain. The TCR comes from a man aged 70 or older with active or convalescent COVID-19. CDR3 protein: CASSPRLSNTEAFF. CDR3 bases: TGTGCCAGCAGCCCGCGGCTGAGTAACACTGAAGCTTTCTTT. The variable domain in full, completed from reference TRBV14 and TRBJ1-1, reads EAGVTQFPSHSVIEKGQTVTLRCDPISGHDNLYWYRRVMGKEIKFLLHFVKESKQDESGMPNNRFLAERTGGTYSTLKVQPAELEDSGVYFCASSPRLSNTEAFFGQGTRLTVV.